By share, the clone carrying this T cell receptor beta chain counts as medium-sized. TCRdb redid the calling of the 5' RACE reads with MiXCR, one entry per CDR3 protein. The profile shows about 36,000 distinct CDR3 sequences, 4.5% to 6% of them singletons. V shed 8 bases and J shed 0 bases, with 19 bases lying between them. This CDR3 comprises 15 residues. Germline assignment: CDR1 DFQATT and CDR2 SNEGSKA (reference sequence). These data belong to a study of CD8 T cells in ankylosing spondylitis. Sequencing was carried out using blood, either unsorted or a sorted T cell fraction (not recorded which). This clonotype was sampled from a male donor with ankylosing spondylitis or in good health (not recorded which). The rearrangement uses TRBV20-1 and TRBJ1-2; D may be TRBD1 (5 bases). CDR3 bases: TGCAGTTCAAAGCCAGGGCAGTCTGCTAACTATGGCTACACCTTC. Its protein product is CSSKPGQSANYGYTF.